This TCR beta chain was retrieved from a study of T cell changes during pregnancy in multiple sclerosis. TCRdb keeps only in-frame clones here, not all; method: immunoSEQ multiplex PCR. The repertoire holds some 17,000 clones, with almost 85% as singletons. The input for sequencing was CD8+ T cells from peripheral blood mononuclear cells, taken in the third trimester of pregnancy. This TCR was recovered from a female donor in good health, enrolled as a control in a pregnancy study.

The CDR3 region has the DNA TGTGCCAGCAGACTATCCCGGGAGCTGTTTTTT. Translated: CASRLSRELFF. V gene TRBV7-2 combines with J gene TRBJ2-2; D unclear. In germline, CDR1 is SGHTA, CDR2 FQGNSA. This CDR3 is 11 amino acids long. Trimming removed 6 bases from V and 9 bases from J, with 8 bases in between.